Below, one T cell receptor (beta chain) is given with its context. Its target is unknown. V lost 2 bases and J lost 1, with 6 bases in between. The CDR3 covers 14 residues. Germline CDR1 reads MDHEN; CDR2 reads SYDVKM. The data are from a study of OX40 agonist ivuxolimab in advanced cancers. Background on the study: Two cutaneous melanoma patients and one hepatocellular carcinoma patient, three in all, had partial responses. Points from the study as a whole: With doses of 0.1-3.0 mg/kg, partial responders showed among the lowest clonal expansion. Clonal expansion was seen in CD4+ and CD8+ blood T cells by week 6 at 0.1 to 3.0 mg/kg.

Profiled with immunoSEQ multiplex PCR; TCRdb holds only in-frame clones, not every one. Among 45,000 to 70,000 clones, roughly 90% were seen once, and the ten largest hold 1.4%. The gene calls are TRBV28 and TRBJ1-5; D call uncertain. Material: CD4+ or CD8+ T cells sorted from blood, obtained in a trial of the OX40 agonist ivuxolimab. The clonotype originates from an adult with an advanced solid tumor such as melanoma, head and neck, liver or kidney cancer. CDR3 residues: CASSLPTSNQPQHF. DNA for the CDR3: TGTGCCAGCAGTTTACCTACCAGCAATCAGCCCCAGCATTTT.